This T cell receptor beta chain is drawn from a study of neurological immune-mediated disorders. Turning to the study itself: Disease course was recorded as relapsing-remitting for about 31 and secondary progressive for 3 of the 34 multiple sclerosis patients.

Unsorted libraries were prepared from 2 million PBMCs that had been stored at -80 C. 5'RACE with 10-nucleotide random UMIs produced the cDNA. TCRdb ran MiXCR on the 5' RACE reads and lists one entry per CDR3 protein. The sample consists of roughly 62,000 distinct CDR3 sequences, less than 2.5% of them appearing once. Trimming cost V 4 bases and J 4 bases; bases outside gene matches: 6. Germline V CDR1 and CDR2: SGHNT, YYREEE (reference sequence). This CDR3 has 14 residues. This clonotype showed up many times. The chain uses TRBV5-4 and TRBJ2-7; 9 nucleotides line up with TRBD1. The sequenced sample was PBMCs. This clonotype was sampled from a man aged 45-60 years with multiple sclerosis. CDR3 protein: CASSPDRGRYEQYF. The CDR3 DNA sequence: TGTGCCAGCAGCCCGGACAGGGGCAGGTACGAGCAGTACTTC.